The sequence of this T cell receptor (beta chain) was determined in a study of cytomegalovirus exposure and HLA in healthy donors. Study details: Genotyping showed around 80% of hundreds of donors falling in the Caucasian-associated ancestry cluster.

Trimming pared 0 bases from V and 1 base from J, leaving 10 bases between. The CDR3 length is 16 residues. Germline CDR1 is SGHRS and CDR2 is YFSETQ. The PCR made use of 60 Vbeta and 13 Jbeta primers. The repertoire was sequenced with immunoSEQ multiplex PCR; TCRdb's copy has only in-frame clones and lacks some. Among about 160,000 clones listed, roughly 80% were seen once. The sequence was collected from a woman aged 45 to 65 in good health and CMV-seronegative. The chain recombines TRBV5-1 with TRBJ1-4, with D perhaps matching TRBD1 (5 bases). Source material: PBMCs. The CDR3 reads CASSLGQLRTNEKLFF. The CDR3 bases are TGCGCCAGCAGCTTGGGACAGCTGAGAACTAATGAAAAACTGTTTTTT.